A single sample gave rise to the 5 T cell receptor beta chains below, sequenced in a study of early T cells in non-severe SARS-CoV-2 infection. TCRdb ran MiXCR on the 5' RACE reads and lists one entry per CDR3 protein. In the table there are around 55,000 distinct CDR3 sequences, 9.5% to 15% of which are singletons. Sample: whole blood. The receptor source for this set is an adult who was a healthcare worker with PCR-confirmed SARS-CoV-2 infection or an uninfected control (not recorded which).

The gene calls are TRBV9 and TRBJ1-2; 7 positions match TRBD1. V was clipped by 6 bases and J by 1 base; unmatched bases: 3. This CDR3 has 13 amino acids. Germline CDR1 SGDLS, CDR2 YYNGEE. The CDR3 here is CASTRDSNYGYTF. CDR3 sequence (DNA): TGTGCCAGCACCAGGGACAGTAACTATGGCTACACCTTC.

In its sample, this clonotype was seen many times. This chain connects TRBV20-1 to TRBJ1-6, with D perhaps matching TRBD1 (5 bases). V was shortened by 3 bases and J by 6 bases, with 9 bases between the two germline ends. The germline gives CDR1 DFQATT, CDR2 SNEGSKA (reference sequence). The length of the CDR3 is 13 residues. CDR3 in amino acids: CSARLQANSPLHF. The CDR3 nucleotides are TGCAGTGCTAGGCTACAGGCTAATTCACCCCTCCACTTT.

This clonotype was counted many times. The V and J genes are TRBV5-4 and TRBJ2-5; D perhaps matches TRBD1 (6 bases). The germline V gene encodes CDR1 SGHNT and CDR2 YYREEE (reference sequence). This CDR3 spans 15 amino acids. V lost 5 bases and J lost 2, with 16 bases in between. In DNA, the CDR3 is TGTGCCAGCAGTGGAGCAGGGGCCGCTCAAGAGACCCAGTACTTC. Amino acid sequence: CASSGAGAAQETQYF.

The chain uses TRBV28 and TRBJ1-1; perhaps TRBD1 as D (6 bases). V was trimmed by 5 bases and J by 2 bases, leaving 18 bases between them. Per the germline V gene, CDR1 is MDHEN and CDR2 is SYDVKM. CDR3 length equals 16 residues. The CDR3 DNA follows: TGTGCCAGCAGTCCACAACAGGGAAAGCTAAACACTGAAGCTTTCTTT. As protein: CASSPQQGKLNTEAFF.

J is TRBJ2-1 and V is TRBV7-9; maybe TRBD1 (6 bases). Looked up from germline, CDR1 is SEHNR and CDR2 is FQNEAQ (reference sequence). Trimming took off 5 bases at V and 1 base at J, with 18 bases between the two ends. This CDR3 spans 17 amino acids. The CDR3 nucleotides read TGTGCCAGCAGCCCCGCCGACAGGTTCCTATCCTACAATGAGCAGTTCTTC. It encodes CASSPADRFLSYNEQFF.